Below, 26 T cell receptor beta chains from the same sample are listed, as sequenced in a study of T cells in Graves' hyperthyroidism and ophthalmopathy. It was RNA transcripts that yielded the amplified TCR beta CDR3 regions. The HTBI primer set was used in a first-round RT-PCR of the TCR CDR3. Each CDR3 protein gets one entry after TCRdb re-called the multiplex PCR reads with MiXCR. This sample has about 300,000 distinct CDR3 sequences, with around 20% found just once. The material sequenced was blood. The receptors stem from a man aged 50 or older with Graves' ophthalmopathy.

In this sample, this clonotype turned up many times. The chain has TRBV11-2 and TRBJ2-5; D assignment may be TRBD1 or TRBD2 (6 bases each). V lost 0 bases and J 5 bases, leaving 13 bases between the germline ends. The CDR3 sequence is 15 residues long. Germline V CDR1 and CDR2: SGHAT, FQNNGV. The CDR3 is CASSLDLGGWETQYF. DNA of the CDR3: TGTGCCAGCAGCTTAGATCTGGGGGGCTGGGAGACCCAGTACTTC.

V gene TRBV7-9 combines with J gene TRBJ1-1; 8 positions match TRBD1. Germline values: CDR1 SEHNR, CDR2 FQNEAQ (reference sequence). The trim removed 3 bases at V and 5 bases at J, leaving 8 bases unmatched. The CDR3 is 15 residues long. The CDR3: CASSFDDRGETEAFF. CDR3 bases: TGTGCCAGCAGCTTCGACGACAGGGGCGAGACTGAAGCTTTCTTT.

V usage is TRBV5-6 and J usage is TRBJ2-7; no firm D call. CDR3 size: 14 residues. Trimming removed 2 bases from V and 6 bases from J, with 15 bases in between. The V gene's germline CDR1 is SGHDT and CDR2 YYEEEE. The CDR3 sequence: CASSFEAMVVEQYF. In DNA form, the CDR3 reads TGTGCCAGCAGCTTCGAAGCCATGGTGGTCGAGCAGTACTTC.

Here the CDR3 DNA reads TGCAGTGCTAGAGATGGGCAGGGGGATCAGCCCCAGCATTTT. Translation gives CSARDGQGDQPQHF. The V and J genes are TRBV20-1 and TRBJ1-5; 7 bases align to TRBD1. CDR1 is DFQATT and CDR2 is SNEGSKA in the germline V gene (reference sequence). Trimming cost V 0 bases and J 5 bases; bases outside gene matches: 4. CDR3 length equals 14 residues.

The DNA of the CDR3 is TGTGCCAGCAGCTGGACACCTTACGAGCAGTACTTC. It codes for CASSWTPYEQYF. The chain employs TRBV5-5 and TRBJ2-7, with a possible D match to TRBD1 (5 bases). CDR3 size: 12 residues. Deletions cut 3 bases from V and 4 bases from J, with 8 bases between. The germline V gene has CDR1 SGHKS and CDR2 YYEKEE (reference sequence).

Ten or more counts support this clonotype. The J gene is TRBJ2-7, the V gene TRBV28; the D gene is possibly TRBD2 (6 bases). CDR3 length equals 15 residues. V was shortened by 5 bases and J by 3 bases, with 17 bases between the two germline ends. The germline V gene has CDR1 MDHEN and CDR2 SYDVKM. The CDR3 DNA sequence: TGTGCCAGCAGTAACCCCGGGACTGGAGTCTACGAGCAGTACTTC. It specifies CASSNPGTGVYEQYF. The variable domain in full, completed from reference TRBV28 and TRBJ2-7, reads DVKVTQSSRYLVKRTGEKVFLECVQDMDHENMFWYRQDPGLGLRLIYFSYDVKMKEKGDIPEGYSVSREKKERFSLILESASTNQTSMYLCASSNPGTGVYEQYFGPGTRLTVT.

In its sample, this clonotype was seen many times. This sequence joins TRBV7-3 and TRBJ2-1, with 9 bases fitting TRBD2. Germline V gene lookup returns CDR1 SGHTA and CDR2 FQGTGA. V was pared by 5 bases and J by 7 bases, with 9 bases of the junction left unmatched. The CDR3 totals 15 residues. CDR3 amino acids: CASSRAGGAENEQFF. CDR3 sequence (DNA): TGTGCCAGCAGCCGAGCGGGGGGCGCTGAGAATGAGCAGTTCTTC.

There are many counts of this clonotype. This chain uses TRBV18 with TRBJ1-1; D is uncertain. Germline-derived CDR1 and CDR2 are KGHSH and LQKENI. The CDR3 runs to 12 residues. Trimming left V 3 bases short and J 3 bases short, with 5 bases between. CDR3: CASSPVDTEAFF. Here the CDR3 DNA reads TGTGCCAGCTCACCGGTGGACACTGAAGCTTTCTTT.

At least ten counts were recorded for this clonotype. The chain recombines TRBV11-2 with TRBJ2-3, with D hard to call. The CDR3 contains 14 residues. V lost 1 base and J lost 5, with 10 bases in between. Germline CDR1 is SGHAT and CDR2 is FQNNGV. The CDR3 loop reads CASSLAASRDTQYF. For the CDR3, the DNA is TGTGCCAGCAGCTTAGCTGCCAGTAGAGATACGCAGTATTTT.

This clonotype was detected ten times or more. This rearrangement joins TRBV29-1 to TRBJ2-5; possibly TRBD1 or TRBD2 for D (5 bases each). The germline V and J ends were trimmed by 4 bases and 5 bases, with 11 bases remaining between them. The germline gives CDR1 SQVTM, CDR2 ANQGSEA. The CDR3 is 12 residues long. This CDR3 is CSVVGRGETQYF. The CDR3 nucleotides read TGCAGCGTTGTGGGACGAGGGGAGACCCAGTACTTC.

This clonotype appeared a single time. Sequence at one end of the junction differs from germline and may be a read error. The chain recombines TRBV12-3 or TRBV12-4 with TRBJ1-6, with D perhaps matching TRBD1 (6 bases). The CDR3 totals 15 residues. The CDR3 protein is CASSSTGGGDSSLHF. CDR3 DNA sequence: TGTGCCAGCAGTTCGACCGGAGGGGGGGATTCATCCCTCCACTTT.

This clonotype was found many times. This chain links TRBV3-1 with TRBJ2-7; the D is unclear. Germline CDR1 reads LGHDT; CDR2 reads YNNKEL (reference sequence). The CDR3 is made up of 11 amino acids. Trimming left V 5 bases short and J 7 bases short, with 9 bases between. CDR3: CASSASREQYF. CDR3 DNA sequence: TGTGCCAGCAGCGCTTCTAGAGAGCAGTACTTC.

J is TRBJ1-1 and V is TRBV2; 7 positions match TRBD1. The CDR3 consists of 13 residues. The germline CDR1 and CDR2 sequences are SNHLY and FYNNEI. J was trimmed by 9 bases and V by 7 bases; bases with no gene match: 11. In DNA form, the CDR3 reads TGTGCCAGCACTCCATGGACAGGAACAAAAGCTTTCTTT. This gives the protein CASTPWTGTKAFF.

This chain links TRBV7-2 with TRBJ2-7; D remains unclear. CDR1 and CDR2 (germline): SGHTA, FQGNSA. CDR3 length equals 13 residues. Trimming took off 2 bases at V and 6 bases at J, with 11 bases between the two ends. CDR3 residues: CASSLRVGFEQYF. Here the CDR3 DNA reads TGTGCCAGCAGCTTACGGGTGGGATTCGAGCAGTACTTC. Full variable domain (outside the CDR3, taken from reference TRBV7-2 and TRBJ2-7): GAGVSQSPSNKVTEKGKDVELRCDPISGHTALYWYRQSLGQGLEFLIYFQGNSAPDKSGLPSDRFSAERTGGSVSTLTIQRTQQEDSAVYLCASSLRVGFEQYFGPGTRLTVT.

Many counts were recorded for this clonotype. The gene calls are TRBV11-2 and TRBJ2-2; D is unresolved. CDR1 and CDR2 (germline): SGHAT, FQNNGV. The CDR3 contains 14 residues. V shed 2 bases and J shed 0 bases, with 4 bases lying between them. The CDR3 DNA is TGTGCCAGCAGCTTAAGTGCGAACACCGGGGAGCTGTTTTTT. Its protein product is CASSLSANTGELFF.

This clonotype occurred a few times. The chain carries TRBV11-3 and TRBJ2-1; maybe TRBD1 (6 bases). V lost 5 bases to trimming and J lost 6 bases, with 14 bases between them. Per the germline V gene, CDR1 is SGHNT and CDR2 is YENEEA. This CDR3 contains 14 residues. The CDR3 DNA is TGTGCCAGCAGCCTCGGACAGACCTTCAATGAGCAGTTCTTC. It is translated as CASSLGQTFNEQFF. Looking up the rest from reference TRBV11-3 and TRBJ2-1 gives the full variable domain: EAGVVQSPRYKIIEKKQPVAFWCNPISGHNTLYWYLQNLGQGPELLIRYENEEAVDDSQLPKDRFSAERLKGVDSTLKIQPAELGDSAVYLCASSLGQTFNEQFFGPGTRLTVL.

A word on this clonotype: One end of the junction does not line up with germline, which may come from a read error. The chain recombines TRBV7-9 with TRBJ1-4, with 7 bases lining up with TRBD1. Germline-derived CDR1 and CDR2 are SEHNR and FQNEAQ (reference sequence). CDR3 length: 14 residues. The CDR3 reads CVSSRTGGNEKLFF. The DNA of the CDR3 is TGTGTCAGCAGCCGGACAGGAGGGAATGAAAAACTGTTTTTT.

This clonotype was counted many times. This chain's CDR3 is CASSFEMGQPYEQYF. The CDR3 DNA reads as TGTGCCAGCAGCTTCGAGATGGGGCAGCCCTACGAGCAGTACTTC. The gene calls are TRBV11-2 and TRBJ2-7; TRBD1 is a possible D gene (5 bases). Germline loops: CDR1 SGHAT, CDR2 FQNNGV. Deletions cut 3 bases from V and 2 bases from J, with 14 bases between. This CDR3 contains 15 residues.

At least ten counts were recorded for this clonotype. The J gene is TRBJ2-1, the V gene TRBV2; the match to TRBD2 covers 8 bases. The CDR3 is 15 residues long. Germline lookup yields CDR1 SNHLY and CDR2 FYNNEI. The trim removed 2 bases at V and 4 bases at J, leaving 4 bases unmatched. CDR3 in DNA: TGTGCCAGCAGTGAACAAGCGGGAGTTTACAATGAGCAGTTCTTC. This sequence encodes CASSEQAGVYNEQFF.

In its sample, this clonotype was seen a few times. The chain recombines TRBV2 with TRBJ2-7; D is perhaps TRBD1 or TRBD2 (5 bases each). Trimming removed 7 bases from V and 9 bases from J, with 16 bases in between. Germline V gene sequence: CDR1 SNHLY, CDR2 FYNNEI. The CDR3 is 12 amino acids. CDR3 DNA: TGTGCCAGCACCGGTATGGGGGTAGGGCAGTACTTC. Amino acids: CASTGMGVGQYF.

This clonotype was seen once. The V gene is TRBV5-1, the J gene TRBJ2-3; 7 nucleotides agree with TRBD1. Germline-derived CDR1 and CDR2 are SGHRS and YFSETQ. The CDR3 length is 15 residues. The V segment lost 4 bases and the J segment 1 base; nucleotides outside the gene matches: 6. CDR3 nucleotide sequence: TGCGCCAGCAGCCTGACAGGGACCCGCACAGATACGCAGTATTTT. Protein: CASSLTGTRTDTQYF.

The chain employs TRBV9 and TRBJ2-1; D may match TRBD1 or TRBD2 (6 bases each). The V and J ends lost 4 bases and 4 bases respectively, with 18 bases between them. The V gene's germline CDR1 is SGDLS and CDR2 YYNGEE. This CDR3 contains 16 residues. This CDR3 is CASSPRPGGGYNEQFF. In DNA form, the CDR3 reads TGTGCCAGCAGCCCCCGCCCAGGAGGGGGGTACAATGAGCAGTTCTTC.

There are many counts of this clonotype. V and J are TRBV2 and TRBJ1-6; 9 nucleotides agree with TRBD1. J was trimmed by 7 bases and V by 7 bases; bases with no gene match: 5. The CDR3 covers 14 residues. Per the germline V gene, CDR1 is SNHLY and CDR2 is FYNNEI. Written as DNA, the CDR3 is TGTGCCAGCACTGACAGGGGGAGGAATTCACCCCTCCACTTT. Protein: CASTDRGRNSPLHF.

This clonotype was seen many times. CDR3 DNA sequence: TGTGCCAGCTTACCCGGGACAGGGGGGTACAATGAGCAGTTCTTC. Amino acid sequence: CASLPGTGGYNEQFF. The chain joins TRBV28 to TRBJ2-1; TRBD1 matches at 11 bases. The J segment lost 4 bases and the V segment lost 8 bases, leaving 7 bases of the junction unmatched. This CDR3 region has 15 residues. The germline V gene encodes CDR1 MDHEN and CDR2 SYDVKM.

This clonotype was counted ten times or more. The chain employs TRBV18 and TRBJ2-3; perhaps TRBD1 as D (5 bases). The V gene lost 2 bases and the J gene lost 4 bases, with 13 bases spanning the gap. In germline, CDR1 is KGHSH, CDR2 LQKENI. CDR3 length: 15 residues. The CDR3 is CASSPVFRAADTQYF. Written as DNA, the CDR3 is TGTGCCAGCTCACCAGTTTTCAGGGCCGCAGATACGCAGTATTTT.

In this sample, this clonotype turned up many times. This chain links TRBV18 with TRBJ2-3, with a tentative D call TRBD1 (7 bases). The CDR3 extends over 15 amino acids. Trimming pared 4 bases from V and 0 bases from J, leaving 11 bases between. The V gene's germline CDR1 is KGHSH and CDR2 LQKENI. The CDR3 sequence is CASSQPGGSTDTQYF. In DNA, the CDR3 is TGTGCCAGCTCACAACCAGGGGGGAGCACAGATACGCAGTATTTT.